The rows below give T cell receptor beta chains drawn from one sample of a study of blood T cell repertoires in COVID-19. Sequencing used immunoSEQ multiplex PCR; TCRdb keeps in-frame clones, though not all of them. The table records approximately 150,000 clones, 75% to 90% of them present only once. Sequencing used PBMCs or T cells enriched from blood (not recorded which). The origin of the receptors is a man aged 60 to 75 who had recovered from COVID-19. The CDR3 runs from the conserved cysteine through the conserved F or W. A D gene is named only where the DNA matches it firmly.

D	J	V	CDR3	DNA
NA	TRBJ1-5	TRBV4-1	CASSQPGLPQHF	TGCGCCAGCAGCCAACCAGGACTGCCCCAGCATTTT
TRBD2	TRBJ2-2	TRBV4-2	CASSQDRSGRAAGELFF	TGTGCCAGCAGCCAAGATCGGAGCGGGAGGGCCGCGGGGGAGCTGTTTTTT
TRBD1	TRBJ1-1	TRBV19	CASLDRVYTEAFF	TGTGCCAGTTTGGACAGGGTCTACACTGAAGCTTTCTTT
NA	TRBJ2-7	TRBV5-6	CASSLSRYEQYF	TGTGCCAGCAGCTTGAGCCGGTACGAGCAGTACTTC
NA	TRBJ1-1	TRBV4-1	CASSQARGAMNTEAFF	TGCGCCAGCAGCCAAGCCAGGGGCGCAATGAACACTGAAGCTTTCTTT
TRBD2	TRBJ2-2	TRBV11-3	CASSGGSGGIGMTGELFF	TGTGCCAGCAGCGGGGGTAGCGGGGGTATAGGAATGACCGGGGAGCTGTTTTTT
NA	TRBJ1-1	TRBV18	CASSPLQGTEAFF	TGTGCCAGCTCACCACTCCAGGGGACTGAAGCTTTCTTT
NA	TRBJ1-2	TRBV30	CACPQGPGYTF	TGTGCCTGCCCTCAGGGGCCGGGCTACACCTTC
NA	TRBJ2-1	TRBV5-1	CASSETTRTYNEQFF	TGCGCCAGCAGCGAGACAACAAGAACCTACAATGAGCAGTTCTTC
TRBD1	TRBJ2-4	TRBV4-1	CASSQDVQGAWGIQYF	TGCGCCAGCAGCCAAGATGTTCAGGGGGCTTGGGGCATTCAGTACTTC
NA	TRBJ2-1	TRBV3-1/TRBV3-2	CASSQDEGFSGEQFF	TGTGCCAGCAGCCAAGATGAGGGTTTTTCTGGAGAGCAGTTCTTC
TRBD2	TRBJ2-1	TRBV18	CASSLAGGNEQFF	TGTGCCAGCTCCCTGGCGGGGGGCAATGAGCAGTTCTTC
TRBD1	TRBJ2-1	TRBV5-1	CASSIGTGISNEQFF	TGCGCCAGCAGCATAGGGACAGGGATCTCCAATGAGCAGTTCTTC
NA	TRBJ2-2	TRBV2	CASSERRAGNTGELFF	TGTGCCAGCAGTGAAAGACGAGCGGGGAACACCGGGGAGCTGTTTTTT
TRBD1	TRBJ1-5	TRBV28	CASGRGQEEPQHF	TGTGCCAGTGGGCGAGGACAGGAGGAGCCCCAGCATTTT
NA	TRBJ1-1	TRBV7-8	CASSSRGIGGIAAFF	TGTGCCAGCAGCTCCCGAGGGATAGGGGGTATAGCAGCTTTCTTT